The 16 T cell receptor beta chains below come from one sample, sequenced in a study of T cell responses to AZD1222 COVID-19 vaccine. TCRdb keeps only in-frame clones here, not all; method: immunoSEQ multiplex PCR. This table holds approximately 89,000 clones, about 93% found once. The sequencing used peripheral blood, collected 28 days after the second AZD1222 dose. Receptors originate from an adult who received the AZD1222 COVID-19 vaccine.

The chain combines TRBV9 with TRBJ1-2; possibly TRBD1 for D (6 bases). The CDR3 contains 14 residues. Germline CDR1 is SGDLS and CDR2 is YYNGEE. V was shortened by 3 bases and J by 4 bases, with 13 bases between the two germline ends. CDR3 sequence: CASSGTGMSYGYTF. The CDR3 DNA reads TGTGCCAGCAGCGGCACAGGGATGAGCTATGGCTACACCTTC.

The chain uses TRBV23-1 and TRBJ1-6; no reliable D call. TRBV23-1 is an ORF, with its function uncertain. The CDR3 runs 16 residues. V was clipped by 4 bases and J by 6 bases, with 16 bases between them. This CDR3 reads CASSLWESMGNSPLHF. In DNA, the CDR3 is TGCGCCAGCAGTCTTTGGGAAAGCATGGGTAATTCACCCCTCCACTTT.

V and J are TRBV2 and TRBJ1-5; perhaps TRBD1 as D (5 bases). From germline, CDR1 is SNHLY and CDR2 FYNNEI. The V end was cut by 7 bases, the J end by 6 bases, with 16 bases between. The CDR3 runs to 14 residues. CDR3 in amino acids: CASNPSGYGQPQHF. CDR3 coding DNA: TGTGCCAGCAACCCTTCAGGGTATGGTCAGCCCCAGCATTTT. The whole variable domain, filled in from reference TRBV2 and TRBJ1-5, reads EPEVTQTPSHQVTQMGQEVILRCVPISNHLYFYWYRQILGQKVEFLVSFYNNEISEKSEIFDDQFSVERPDGSNFTLKIRSTKLEDSAMYFCASNPSGYGQPQHFGDGTRLSIL.

This clone was counted once. The chain joins TRBV2 to TRBJ2-5; tentative D call: TRBD2 (6 bases). The V gene lost 4 bases and the J gene lost 10 bases, with 16 bases spanning the gap. Germline CDR1 SNHLY, CDR2 FYNNEI. The CDR3 consists of 13 residues. The CDR3 nucleotides are TGTGCCAGCAGTGCGGGACTGGGTGGGGACCAGTACTTC. This encodes CASSAGLGGDQYF.

The chain has TRBV9 and TRBJ2-1; perhaps TRBD2 as D (6 bases). Germline loops: CDR1 SGDLS, CDR2 YYNGEE. V was pared by 3 bases and J by 6 bases, with 19 bases between. The CDR3 length is 16 residues. CDR3 amino acids: CASSAGSGPMVNEQFF. CDR3 nucleotides: TGTGCCAGCAGCGCGGGTAGCGGCCCCATGGTCAATGAGCAGTTCTTC. Complete variable domain (other parts from reference TRBV9 and TRBJ2-1): DSGVTQTPKHLITATGQRVTLRCSPRSGDLSVYWYQQSLDQGLQFLIQYYNGEERAKGNILERFSAQQFPDLHSELNLSSLELGDSALYFCASSAGSGPMVNEQFFGPGTRLTVL.

This sequence joins TRBV6-5 and TRBJ1-5, with 7 bases identical to TRBD1. The CDR3 contains 13 residues. With V trimmed by 8 bases and J by 6 bases, 7 bases remained unmatched. The germline CDR1 and CDR2 sequences are MNHEY and SVGAGI. As DNA, the CDR3 is TGTGCCAGCGTGACAGGGTTATTTCAGCCCCAGCATTTT. Residues: CASVTGLFQPQHF.

This clone was found once. The rearrangement links TRBV7-3 to TRBJ2-1, with D possibly TRBD2 on 6 matching bases. This CDR3 spans 14 amino acids. V lost 3 bases, J lost 5 bases, and 11 bases lay in between. Germline CDR1 reads SGHTA; CDR2 reads FQGTGA. Here the CDR3 DNA reads TGTGCCAGCAGCTTGACTAGTTCCCACAATGAGCAGTTCTTC. It is translated as CASSLTSSHNEQFF.

A few counts support this clone. CDR3 region: CASSEGQGAHNEQFF. CDR3 bases: TGTGCCAGCAGTGAGGGACAGGGAGCACACAATGAGCAGTTCTTC. V gene TRBV6-4 combines with J gene TRBJ2-1; 9 bases line up with TRBD1. CDR1 and CDR2 from the germline V gene are MRHNA and SNTAGT. The CDR3 runs 15 residues. The junction had 5 bases not matched to a gene; V was cut back by 3 bases and J by 5 bases.

The chain is built from TRBV30 and TRBJ1-1; the D gene is possibly TRBD1 (5 bases). Germline V gene lookup returns CDR1 GTSNPN and CDR2 SVGIG (reference sequence). This CDR3 region has 13 residues. V lost 3 bases and J 6 bases, leaving 14 bases between the germline ends. The DNA of the CDR3 is TGTGCCTGGAGAGGGGTCCGGGGGGCTGAAGCTTTCTTT. It translates to CAWRGVRGAEAFF.

The chain joins TRBV24-1 to TRBJ1-1; D is ambiguous. V shed 10 bases and J shed 2 bases, with 13 bases lying between them. The CDR3 is 13 residues long. CDR1 is KGHDR, CDR2 SFDVKD, per germline. CDR3 coding DNA: TGTGCCACGCAAACAAGGGCCAACACTGAAGCTTTCTTT. Its translation: CATQTRANTEAFF.

This clone was seen only once. The V and J genes are TRBV28 and TRBJ1-5, with D unresolved. The V end was cut by 7 bases, the J end by 0 bases, with 16 bases between. The germline V gene encodes CDR1 MDHEN and CDR2 SYDVKM. The CDR3 consists of 16 residues. CDR3 nucleotide sequence: TGTGCCAGCACGCGGCGTTTGACAATTAGCAATCAGCCCCAGCATTTT. Translating it yields CASTRRLTISNQPQHF.

The chain is built from TRBV14 and TRBJ2-3, with 9 bases lining up with TRBD2. Trimming at V came to 1 base and at J to 2 bases, leaving 1 base not matched to a gene. CDR1 and CDR2 (germline): SGHDN, FVKESK. The CDR3 contains 15 residues. The CDR3 sequence is CASSQGTSDTDTQYF. Written as DNA, the CDR3 is TGTGCCAGCAGCCAAGGGACTAGCGACACAGATACGCAGTATTTT.

CDR3 region: CASSYTSGTYEQYF. CDR3 in DNA: TGTGCCAGCAGCTATACTAGCGGGACCTACGAGCAGTACTTC. V gene TRBV7-3 combines with J gene TRBJ2-7; TRBD2 matches at 10 bases. This CDR3 region has 14 residues. The V gene end was trimmed by 4 bases and the J gene end by 2 bases; junction bases not matched to a gene: 2. CDR1 is SGHTA, CDR2 FQGTGA, per germline.

V usage is TRBV9 and J usage is TRBJ1-6; no clear D gene. The CDR3 is 14 amino acids. The germline gives CDR1 SGDLS, CDR2 YYNGEE. V lost 0 bases, J lost 7 bases, and 8 bases lay in between. The CDR3 nucleotides read TGTGCCAGCAGCGTAGTGGAAGGGAATTCACCCCTCCACTTT. As protein: CASSVVEGNSPLHF.

The chain recombines TRBV18 with TRBJ2-1; D is ambiguous. The germline V gene encodes CDR1 KGHSH and CDR2 LQKENI. This CDR3 is 14 amino acids long. The V gene lost 3 bases and the J gene lost 6 bases, with 12 bases spanning the gap. The CDR3 coding sequence is TGTGCCAGCTCACCTAATATTGTCGGCAATGAGCAGTTCTTC. The encoded protein is CASSPNIVGNEQFF.

This chain's CDR3 is CAWSALWASGKNEQFF. In DNA form, the CDR3 reads TGTGCCTGGAGTGCGTTGTGGGCTAGCGGGAAGAATGAGCAGTTCTTC. The V gene is TRBV30, the J gene TRBJ2-1; 9 bases agree with TRBD2. Per germline, CDR1 GTSNPN and CDR2 SVGIG (reference sequence). The ends lost 1 base at V and 7 bases at J; junction bases unmatched: 11. This CDR3 has 16 residues.